This T cell receptor beta chain was recovered during a study of blood T cell repertoires in COVID-19 (dated by TCRdb to the early 2020s). About the full investigation: Samples from collaborators originated in the United States, Italy and Spain and spanned both the acute and convalescent phases of COVID-19. A freely available public database, intended as a resource for researchers studying the immune response to SARS-CoV-2, is where the repertoires were released. Samples came from the ongoing ImmuneRACE study (first 160 participants) plus 1,254 subjects from 6 global collaborators. A de-identified subject ID, COVID-19 status, age in years and sex were almost always included in the sample metadata. Subjects who had been exposed to COVID-19, were actively infected with it, or had recovered from it provided the deeply sampled blood TCRbeta repertoires that made up the dataset. The material from the prospective study consisted of cDNA or gDNA derived from T cells, B-cell-depleted T cells, or PBMCs. HLA class I and class II types, where available, came from metadata supplied by the sample provider rather than from assay-based typing.

The collaborating institutions used their own protocols to collect whole blood in K2EDTA tubes. Collaborator samples were shipped for TCRbeta analysis as frozen whole blood, isolated PBMCs, or DNA extracted from either sample type. Trimming removed 5 bases from V and 7 bases from J, leaving 23 bases between the germline ends. Via the germline V gene, CDR1 is SGHVS and CDR2 FQNEAQ. Counted from cysteine to phenylalanine, this CDR3 has 16 amino acids. The retained sequence is limited to the CDR3, 48 bases, with the frame set at the first base. General study outcomes and caveats: The quantity of clinical and demographic metadata differed by source and by participant and was supplied without curation.

Concerning this clone: The antigen this receptor binds is unknown. Per-base quality was not reported, and no clone a single base away is much larger than it.

TCRbeta CDR3 regions were amplified from genomic DNA using the immunoSEQ Assay, a bias-controlled multiplex PCR. From the authors' description of their analysis: Nucleated cell counts per sample were estimated from amplification of reference gene primers within the assay. To quantify the absolute abundance of each unique TCRbeta CDR3 rearrangement, sequence reads were collapsed and filtered. For each sample, productive Simpson clonality was calculated as the square root of Simpson's diversity index over productive rearrangements. TCRdb re-hosts the immuneACCESS table, in-frame sequences only. Its copies lack some clones; in the studies checked, an unresolved V gene accounts for under half of them, and the cause for the rest is not known. V and J calls and clone size follow that table, whereas D and trimming were derived from the DNA. The sample table lists around 110,000 clones, around 90% of them with a count of one. Around 1.2% of the sample comes from the top ten.

The receptor was isolated from a woman aged 25 to 39 with acute or convalescent COVID-19. The sample was peripheral blood. Recombination connected TRBV7-8 to TRBJ1-2; possibly the D gene is TRBD1, per 6 matching bases. The CDR3 protein: CASSQNFLQGARGYTF. The base sequence is TGTGCCAGCAGCCAAAATTTTCTACAGGGAGCGCGTGGCTACACCTTC.